A selection of T cell receptor beta chains follows, all from one sample in a study of blood T cell repertoires in COVID-19. The assay was immunoSEQ multiplex PCR, and TCRdb's table has in-frame clones only and misses some. The table includes under 300,000 clones, around 82% detected once. Sequences were obtained from peripheral blood. The receptors stem from an elderly man with acute or convalescent COVID-19. The CDR3 runs from the conserved cysteine through the conserved F or W. The D gene is left open where the match is weak. The size entry is marked missing in some rows and otherwise reads once, few, many or a size class.

d_call j_call clone_size v_call cdr3_aa cdr3_nt
TRBD2 TRBJ2-1 few TRBV11-3 CASSLGGWPGLADNEQFF TGTGCCAGCAGCTTAGGGGGATGGCCGGGACTAGCGGACAATGAGCAGTTCTTC
. TRBJ2-7 once TRBV10-3 CAIRGMGEEGSYEQYF TGTGCCATCAGGGGGATGGGTGAGGAGGGGTCCTACGAGCAGTACTTC
TRBD1 TRBJ1-4 . TRBV7-2 CASSRQGHGNEKLFF TGTGCCAGCAGCAGACAGGGCCACGGGAATGAAAAACTGTTTTTT
. TRBJ2-7 . TRBV11-2 CASSLSVYEQYF TGTGCCAGCAGCTTATCCGTCTACGAGCAGTACTTC
. TRBJ1-5 . TRBV24-1 CATSPGHMISQPQHF TGTGCCACCAGCCCAGGACATATGATATCTCAGCCCCAGCATTTT
TRBD1 TRBJ1-2 . TRBV12-3/TRBV12-4 CASKTGGNYGYTF TGTGCCAGCAAAACAGGGGGGAACTATGGCTACACCTTC
. TRBJ2-7 . TRBV28 CASSSYPDRYSYEQYF TGTGCCAGCAGCTCCTACCCCGACAGGTATTCCTACGAGCAGTACTTC
. TRBJ2-1 . TRBV27 CASSSKTSGDEQFF TGTGCCAGCAGTTCGAAGACTAGTGGCGATGAGCAGTTCTTC
TRBD2 TRBJ2-1 . TRBV6-5 CASSYEGGISYNEQFF TGTGCCAGCAGTTACGAGGGAGGGATTTCCTACAATGAGCAGTTCTTC
TRBD2 TRBJ2-1 . TRBV2 CASSELIAGASEQFF TGTGCCAGCAGTGAGTTGATAGCGGGAGCCAGTGAGCAGTTCTTC
. TRBJ2-7 . TRBV10-3 CASRGGINEQYF TGTGCCAGCCGTGGGGGGATCAACGAGCAGTACTTC
TRBD1 TRBJ1-4 . TRBV4-1 CASTKAGTGNEKLFF TGCGCCAGCACTAAAGCCGGGACAGGGAACGAAAAACTGTTTTTT
TRBD1 TRBJ1-4 . TRBV5-1 CASSLDRGTTNEKLFF TGCGCCAGCAGCTTGGACAGGGGAACAACTAATGAAAAACTGTTTTTT
TRBD2 TRBJ2-5 . TRBV3-1/TRBV3-2 CASSPRSSGRGGETQYF TGTGCCAGCAGCCCCCGGTCTAGCGGGAGAGGAGGGGAGACCCAGTACTTC
. TRBJ2-1 once TRBV7-6 CASSHIGWRDNEQFF TGTGCCAGCAGCCACATTGGTTGGAGAGACAATGAGCAGTTCTTC
. TRBJ1-1 . TRBV7-9 CASSLAPNTEAFF TGTGCCAGCAGCTTGGCCCCGAACACTGAAGCTTTCTTT
. TRBJ1-4 . TRBV2 CASSLDRLTNEKLFF TGTGCCAGCAGTCTCGACAGGCTGACTAATGAAAAACTGTTTTTT
TRBD1 TRBJ1-2 . TRBV14 CASSPRGQGRNYGYTF TGTGCCAGCAGCCCCCGTGGACAGGGGAGAAACTATGGCTACACCTTC
TRBD2 TRBJ2-1 . TRBV19 CASSISKAGEYNEQFF TGTGCCAGTAGTATCAGCAAGGCGGGGGAGTACAATGAGCAGTTCTTC
. TRBJ1-4 . TRBV2 CASKARQATNEKLFF TGTGCCAGCAAGGCCAGACAGGCAACTAATGAAAAACTGTTTTTT
. TRBJ2-5 once TRBV5-5 CASSANRDGETQYF TGTGCCAGCAGCGCGAACAGGGATGGGGAGACCCAGTACTTC